This T cell receptor beta chain was sequenced in a study of blood T cells in healthy people across ages. The overall study: Through template switching, about one barcoded beta molecule was captured per two T cells, as measured in model experiments.

Germline V gene data show CDR1 as DFQATT and CDR2 as SNEGSKA (reference sequence). Trimming cost V 6 bases and J 5 bases; bases outside gene matches: 11. The CDR3 totals 14 residues. Aged about 6 to 100, donors were systemically healthy Caucasians from Russia. Study results and caveats: While age rose, TCR beta diversity per million T cells dropped in a roughly linear way. Unknown CMV status may confound age-related changes in expanded clones.

A second roughly 6 to 12 cycle PCR used barcoded and J-beta primers. Each CDR3 protein is one row after TCRdb ran MiXCR on the 5' RACE reads. The sample consists of fewer than 1,000,000 distinct CDR3 sequences, more than 35% of them appearing once. This clonotype was seen a few times. The antigen is unknown. The sample comprised blood. The sequence was collected from an elderly man in good health. This sequence joins TRBV20-1 and TRBJ2-5, with 8 bases identical to TRBD1. CDR3 nucleotide sequence: TGCAGTGCCATTCGGACAGGGTCTTTGGAGACCCAGTACTTC. It is translated as CSAIRTGSLETQYF.